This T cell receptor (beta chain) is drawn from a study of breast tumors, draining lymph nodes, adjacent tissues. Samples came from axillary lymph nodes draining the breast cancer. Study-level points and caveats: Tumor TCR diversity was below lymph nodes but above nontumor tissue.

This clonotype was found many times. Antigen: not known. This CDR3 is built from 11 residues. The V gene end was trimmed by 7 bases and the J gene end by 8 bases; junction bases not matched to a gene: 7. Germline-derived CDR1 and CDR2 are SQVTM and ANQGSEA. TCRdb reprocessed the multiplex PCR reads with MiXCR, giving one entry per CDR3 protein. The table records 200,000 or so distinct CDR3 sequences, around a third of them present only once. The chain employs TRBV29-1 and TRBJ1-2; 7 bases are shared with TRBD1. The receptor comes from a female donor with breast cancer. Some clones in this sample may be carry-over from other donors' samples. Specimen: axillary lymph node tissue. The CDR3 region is CSGSGGQGYTF. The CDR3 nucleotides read TGCAGCGGATCAGGGGGACAAGGCTACACCTTC.